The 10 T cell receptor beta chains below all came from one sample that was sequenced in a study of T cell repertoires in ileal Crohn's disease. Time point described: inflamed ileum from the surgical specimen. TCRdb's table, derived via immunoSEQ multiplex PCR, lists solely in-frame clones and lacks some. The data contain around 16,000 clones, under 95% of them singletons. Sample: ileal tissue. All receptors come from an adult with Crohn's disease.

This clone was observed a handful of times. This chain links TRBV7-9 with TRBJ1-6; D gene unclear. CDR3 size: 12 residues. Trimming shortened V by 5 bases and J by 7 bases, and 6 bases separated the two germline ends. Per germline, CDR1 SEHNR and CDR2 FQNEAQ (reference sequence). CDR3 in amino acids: CASSRGNSPLHF. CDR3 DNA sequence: TGTGCCAGCAGCCGGGGAAATTCACCCCTCCACTTT.

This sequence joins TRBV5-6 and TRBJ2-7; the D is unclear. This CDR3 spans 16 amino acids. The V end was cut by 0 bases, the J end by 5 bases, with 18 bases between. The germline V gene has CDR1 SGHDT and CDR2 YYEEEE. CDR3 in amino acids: CASSLAWSERRDEQYF. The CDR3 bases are TGTGCCAGCAGCTTGGCCTGGTCAGAACGTAGGGACGAGCAGTACTTC.

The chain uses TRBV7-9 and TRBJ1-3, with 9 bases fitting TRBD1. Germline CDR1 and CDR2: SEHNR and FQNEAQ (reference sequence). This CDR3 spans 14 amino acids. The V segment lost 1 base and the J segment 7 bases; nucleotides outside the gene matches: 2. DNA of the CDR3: TGTGCCAGCAGCTTAGACAGGGGGCGGAACACCATATATTTT. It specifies CASSLDRGRNTIYF. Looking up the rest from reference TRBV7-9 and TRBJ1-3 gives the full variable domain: DTGVSQNPRHKITKRGQNVTFRCDPISEHNRLYWYRQTLGQGPEFLTYFQNEAQLEKSRLLSDRFSAERPKGSFSTLEIQRTEQGDSAMYLCASSLDRGRNTIYFGEGSWLTVV.

The CDR3 here is CASSDRYSGNTIYF. The CDR3 nucleotides read TGTGCCAGCAGCGACAGGTACTCTGGAAACACCATATATTTT. J is TRBJ1-3 and V is TRBV5-5, with D possibly being TRBD1 (6 bases). V gave up 4 bases and J gave up 0 bases, with 8 bases separating them. CDR3 length equals 14 residues. Germline assignment: CDR1 SGHKS and CDR2 YYEKEE (reference sequence).

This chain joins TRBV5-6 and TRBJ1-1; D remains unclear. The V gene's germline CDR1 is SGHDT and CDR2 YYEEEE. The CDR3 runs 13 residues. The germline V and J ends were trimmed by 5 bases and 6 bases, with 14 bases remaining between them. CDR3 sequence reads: CASRSDIRAEAFF. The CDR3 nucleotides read TGTGCCAGCAGGTCTGACATTAGGGCTGAAGCTTTCTTT.

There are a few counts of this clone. CDR3: CASSGQGGLGWNYGYTF. CDR3 nucleotides: TGTGCCAGCAGCGGACAGGGTGGTCTCGGGTGGAACTATGGCTACACCTTC. This chain joins TRBV25-1 and TRBJ1-2; 8 bases match TRBD1. The germline V gene encodes CDR1 MGHDK and CDR2 SYGVNS. Trimming took 6 bases from V and 2 from J; bases not matched to a gene: 14. This CDR3 contains 17 residues.

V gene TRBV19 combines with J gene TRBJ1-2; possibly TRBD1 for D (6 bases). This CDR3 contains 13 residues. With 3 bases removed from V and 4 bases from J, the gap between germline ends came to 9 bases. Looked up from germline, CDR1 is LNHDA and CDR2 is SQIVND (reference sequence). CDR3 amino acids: CASSMRQVYGYTF. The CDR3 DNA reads TGTGCCAGTAGTATGCGACAGGTCTATGGCTACACCTTC.

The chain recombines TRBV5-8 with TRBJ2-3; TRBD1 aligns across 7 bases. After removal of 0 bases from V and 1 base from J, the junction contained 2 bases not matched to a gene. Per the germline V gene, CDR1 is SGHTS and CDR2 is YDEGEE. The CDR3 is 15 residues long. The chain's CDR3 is CASSLGQGGTDTQYF. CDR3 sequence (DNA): TGTGCCAGCAGCTTGGGACAGGGTGGCACAGATACGCAGTATTTT.

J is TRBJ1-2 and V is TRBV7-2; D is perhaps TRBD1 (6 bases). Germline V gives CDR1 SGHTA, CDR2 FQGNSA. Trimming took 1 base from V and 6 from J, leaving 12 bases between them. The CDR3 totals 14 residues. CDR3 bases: TGTGCCAGCAGCTTAGTGGGGGGCGGGGATGGCTACACCTTC. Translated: CASSLVGGGDGYTF.

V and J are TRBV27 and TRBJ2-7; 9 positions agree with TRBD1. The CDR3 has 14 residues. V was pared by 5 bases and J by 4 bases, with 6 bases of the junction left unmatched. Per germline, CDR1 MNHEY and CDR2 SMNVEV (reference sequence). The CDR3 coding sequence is TGTGCCAGCAGTGATCGACAGGGGGAGTACGAGCAGTACTTC. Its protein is CASSDRQGEYEQYF.